This entry lists 5 T cell receptor beta chains sequenced from one sample in a study of blood T cells in healthy people across ages. Through a sample-barcoded 5' primer and a J-beta primer mix, a second PCR was run for about 6 to 11 cycles. TCRdb recomputed calls from the 5' RACE reads with MiXCR, one row per CDR3 protein. The data hold under 2 million distinct CDR3 sequences, with roughly 32% observed a single time. Material: blood. The receptors originated from a woman younger than 45 in good health.

This clonotype was picked up a small number of times. V gene TRBV20-1 combines with J gene TRBJ2-7; TRBD2 matches 7 bases. J gave up 3 bases and V 3 bases, and 8 bases lay outside the gene matches. Germline CDR1 reads DFQATT; CDR2 reads SNEGSKA (reference sequence). The CDR3 runs to 14 residues. The chain's CDR3 is CSASVSGAYYEQYF. The CDR3 nucleotides read TGCAGTGCTAGTGTGAGCGGGGCTTACTACGAGCAGTACTTC.

The genes are TRBV10-3 and TRBJ2-3; TRBD1 or TRBD2 may be the D gene (5 bases each). Germline V CDR1 and CDR2: ENHRY, SYGVKD. V lost 2 bases to trimming and J lost 2 bases, with 8 bases between them. This CDR3 has 14 residues. The CDR3 here is CAISEGDLTDTQYF. Here the CDR3 DNA reads TGTGCCATCAGTGAGGGGGACCTCACAGATACGCAGTATTTT.

The genes are TRBV20-1 and TRBJ1-2, with no clear D. Per the germline V gene, CDR1 is DFQATT and CDR2 is SNEGSKA (reference sequence). This CDR3 is built from 12 residues. Trimming took off 6 bases at V and 0 bases at J, with 8 bases between the two ends. The CDR3 DNA follows: TGCAGTGCAGCGACGGCTAACTATGGCTACACCTTC. Its translation is CSAATANYGYTF.

CDR3 sequence (DNA): TGTGCCAGCAGTCAACAGGGGCAAGATTCACCCCTCCACTTT. Its translation is CASSQQGQDSPLHF. The V gene is TRBV2, the J gene TRBJ1-6, with 7 nucleotides matching TRBD1. CDR1 is SNHLY, CDR2 FYNNEI, per germline. V shed 5 bases, J shed 8 bases, and the junction held 6 bases outside the gene matches. CDR3 length equals 14 residues.

In this sample, this clonotype turned up many times. The chain is built from TRBV10-3 and TRBJ2-7; 12 nucleotides align to TRBD1. The CDR3 spans 13 residues. Germline lookup yields CDR1 ENHRY and CDR2 SYGVKD. J lost 5 bases, V lost 4 bases, and 0 bases had no gene match. The CDR3 DNA reads TGTGCCATCAGTGGGGACAGGGGGCACGAGCAGTACTTC. This sequence encodes CAISGDRGHEQYF.